The next 3 T cell receptor beta chains were all read from a single sample in a study of CD8 T cells in ankylosing spondylitis. TCRdb processed the 5' RACE reads anew with MiXCR; each CDR3 protein has one entry. Here the sample spans over 450,000 distinct CDR3 sequences, about 13% being singletons. These receptors have no identified antigens. Study-wide results and caveats: What appeared characteristic of ankylosing spondylitis blood was a TCR beta motif of under 10 highly homologous variants.

The sequencing sample was made of blood, either unsorted or a sorted T cell fraction (not recorded which). The receptor set was obtained from a male donor with ankylosing spondylitis.

Ten or more counts support this clonotype. One junction end does not reproduce the germline sequence, and a read error may be involved. The chain combines TRBV5-1 with TRBJ1-1; D is undetermined. The CDR3 extends over 14 amino acids. Germline V gene data show CDR1 as SGHRS and CDR2 as YFSETQ. CDR3 coding DNA: TGTGCCAGCAGCTTAGAGGGATTAAACACTGAAGCTTTCTTT. Its protein is CASSLEGLNTEAFF.

This clonotype has only a few counts. The rearrangement links TRBV5-1 to TRBJ1-1, with D hard to call. The CDR3 has 14 residues. CDR1 and CDR2 (germline): SGHRS, YFSETQ. V shed 0 bases and J shed 0 bases, with 6 bases lying between them. The CDR3 region has the DNA TGCGCCAGCAGCTTGGCCCTAATGAACACTGAAGCTTTCTTT. This encodes CASSLALMNTEAFF.

This clonotype showed up just a few times. This chain joins TRBV3-1 and TRBJ2-1; D unclear. Trimming removed 0 bases from V and 6 bases from J, with 3 bases in between. This CDR3 has 12 residues. Per germline, CDR1 LGHDT and CDR2 YNNKEL (reference sequence). CDR3 amino acids: CASSQERNEQFF. Here the CDR3 DNA reads TGTGCCAGCAGCCAAGAGCGCAATGAGCAGTTCTTC.